This T cell receptor beta chain comes out of a study of cytomegalovirus exposure and HLA in healthy donors. Study overall: As released early, the data held some 85 million unique TCRs from HLA-typed donors.

Trimming removed 3 bases from V and 3 bases from J; junction bases left unmatched: 4. This CDR3 has 15 residues. Germline V CDR1 and CDR2: SGDLS, YYNGEE. 60 Vbeta and 13 Jbeta primers were used in PCR. The method was immunoSEQ multiplex PCR; TCRdb's version includes in-frame clones alone and lacks a portion of them. The sample includes some 140,000 clones, about 85% of them seen just once. General study points: As confirmed in vitro, three CMV-associated chains were specific for CMV antigens. Later analysis suggested most CMV-associated TCR beta chains were HLA-restricted.

With regard to this clone: Its target is unknown.

The chain employs TRBV9 and TRBJ2-2; TRBD1 agrees at 8 bases. The source of this sequence is a female donor in good health and CMV-seronegative. Sequenced: PBMCs. The DNA of the CDR3 is TGTGCCAGCAGCGCAGGGGGCGGTTACACCGGGGAGCTGTTTTTT. Translating gives CASSAGGGYTGELFF. The variable domain in full, with the rest retrieved from reference TRBV9 and TRBJ2-2, is DSGVTQTPKHLITATGQRVTLRCSPRSGDLSVYWYQQSLDQGLQFLIQYYNGEERAKGNILERFSAQQFPDLHSELNLSSLELGDSALYFCASSAGGGYTGELFFGEGSRLTVL.